These T cell receptor beta chains were read from a single sample in a study of brain T cells in children with intractable seizures. Assay: immunoSEQ multiplex PCR; the TCRdb copy retains only in-frame clones and omits some. The data show about 340,000 clones, over 85% seen once. The sequenced sample was peripheral blood, obtained about 5 months after surgery. These receptors were obtained from a boy younger than two with tuberous sclerosis and intractable seizures. The CDR3 runs from the conserved cysteine through the conserved F or W. Fields, in order: J gene, V gene, D gene, CDR3 DNA, CDR3 protein. The D gene is left open where the match is weak.

J: TRBJ1-5; V: TRBV2; D: -; DNA: TGTGCCAGGGGGGCGGGCAATCAGCCCCAGCATTTT; CDR3: CARGAGNQPQHF
J: TRBJ1-2; V: TRBV5-1; D: -; DNA: TGCGCCAGCAGCACCGGTACGATTTCTAACTATGGCTACACCTTC; CDR3: CASSTGTISNYGYTF
J: TRBJ1-1; V: TRBV5-6; D: TRBD1; DNA: TGTGCCAGCCGACAGGGAAACACTGAAGCTTTCTTT; CDR3: CASRQGNTEAFF
J: TRBJ2-7; V: TRBV6-5; D: -; DNA: TGTGCCAGCAGGCAACAGGGTCCCAATTACGAGCAGTACTTC; CDR3: CASRQQGPNYEQYF
J: TRBJ1-1; V: TRBV30; D: -; DNA: TGTGCCTGGAGTCCGGACCAATACACTGAAGCTTTCTTT; CDR3: CAWSPDQYTEAFF
J: TRBJ1-2; V: TRBV4-1; D: -; DNA: TGCGCCAGCAGCCATCCCCCGGCGGCAGGTTTAACCTGGGGCTACACCTTC; CDR3: CASSHPPAAGLTWGYTF
J: TRBJ1-5; V: TRBV9; D: -; DNA: TGTGCCAGCAGCCGGGGGGGGCGAGACAATCAGCCCCAGCATTTT; CDR3: CASSRGGRDNQPQHF
J: TRBJ2-2; V: TRBV24-1; D: -; DNA: TGTGCCACCAGTGATTTGCAGGGAATACAGAACACCGGGGAGCTGTTTTTT; CDR3: CATSDLQGIQNTGELFF
J: TRBJ1-1; V: TRBV6-5; D: -; DNA: TGTGCCACCTCCCGGGGGGGGCCCTTGAACACTGAAGCTTTCTTT; CDR3: CATSRGGPLNTEAFF
J: TRBJ2-6; V: TRBV5-1; D: -; DNA: TGCGCCAGCAGCTTGGGTACAGGGTCGGGGGCCAACGTCCTGACTTTC; CDR3: CASSLGTGSGANVLTF
J: TRBJ2-7; V: TRBV2; D: -; DNA: TGTGCCAGCAGTGAACGGCGTGGGACATGGCCCTACGAGCAGTACTTC; CDR3: CASSERRGTWPYEQYF